The rows below give T cell receptor beta chains drawn from one sample of a study of blood T cells in healthy people across ages. TCRdb processed the 5' RACE reads anew with MiXCR; each CDR3 protein has one entry. The sample lists hundreds of thousands of distinct CDR3 sequences, around 25% occurring once. These data also formed part of another study, on T cells of mothers and their children.

Sequencing was performed on blood. The receptors were gathered from a boy younger than 18 in good health. Both conserved end residues are part of each CDR3. The D gene is left open where the match is weak. Only part of the rows carry a size: once, few, many, or a class if the clone is expanded.

>TRBJ2-1|TRBD2|TRBV7-2|.
TGTGCCAGCAGCAAAATAGCGGGAGGGTTCTACAATGAGCAGTTCTTC
CASSKIAGGFYNEQFF
>TRBJ2-3|TRBD1|TRBV7-9|.
TGTGCCAGCGGCCGACAGGGGGCCTCAGATACGCAGTATTTT
CASGRQGASDTQYF
>TRBJ2-3|TRBD2|TRBV29-1|.
TGCAGCGTTGAAATGTCGGCTAGCGGGGCCACAGATACGCAGTATTTT
CSVEMSASGATDTQYF
>TRBJ1-1|.|TRBV5-1|few
TGCGCCAGCAGCTCTCGTTTGAACACTGAAGCTTTCTTT
CASSSRLNTEAFF
>TRBJ2-7|TRBD2|TRBV6-5|few
TGTGCCAGCAGTTACTCGAAATTGCGGGGGTCCTACGAGCAGTACTTC
CASSYSKLRGSYEQYF
>TRBJ2-5|.|TRBV12-5|few
TGTGCTAGTGGGCCTCGAGCGGCCCAAGAGACCCAGTACTTC
CASGPRAAQETQYF
>TRBJ2-3|TRBD2|TRBV5-5|.
TGTGCCAGCAGCTTGGATGTTGTTTGGCGGGGGGGTGGAGATACGCAGTATTTT
CASSLDVVWRGGGDTQYF
>TRBJ2-1|TRBD1|TRBV11-2|.
TGTGCCAGCAGCTTACAGGGGGATGAGCAGTTCTTC
CASSLQGDEQFF
>TRBJ2-5|TRBD2|TRBV7-2|.
TGTGCCAGCCGCGAACCTAGCGGGGGGGCTCAGTACTTC
CASREPSGGAQYF
>TRBJ2-5|.|TRBV10-2|.
TGCGCCAGCAGTGAGCCTTACTGGGGGGAGTCTAGAGAGACCCAGTACTTC
CASSEPYWGESRETQYF
>TRBJ2-1|.|TRBV28|.
TGTGCCAGCAGCCGCCCACCGCCGGGCAATGAGCAGTTCTTC
CASSRPPPGNEQFF
>TRBJ1-4|.|TRBV20-1|.
TGCAGTGCATCAGGGGTGTTTTTT
CSASGVFF
>TRBJ2-7|.|TRBV29-1|few
TGCAGCGTTGTGGTTGGGGGCTACGAGCAGTACTTC
CSVVVGGYEQYF
>TRBJ2-3|TRBD1|TRBV6-6|.
TGTGCCAGCAAAAGAGGGTGGACAGGAAACACAGATACGCAGTATTTT
CASKRGWTGNTDTQYF
>TRBJ1-1|.|TRBV7-2|.
TGTGCCAGCAGCCGGGAGGGGGAGAACACTGAAGCTTTCTTT
CASSREGENTEAFF
>TRBJ2-7|TRBD2|TRBV7-9|.
TGTGCCAGCAGCTGGGGACTAGCGGAAATAGACGAGCAGTACTTC
CASSWGLAEIDEQYF
>TRBJ2-1|.|TRBV7-9|.
TGTGCCAGCAGCTCGTTCCCGGGGGGCGAACATTACAATGAGCAGTTCTTC
CASSSFPGGEHYNEQFF
>TRBJ2-5|.|TRBV6-5|.
TGTGCCAGCAGTTACCCCAGGGGGACTACCGGGGAGACCCAGTACTTC
CASSYPRGTTGETQYF
>TRBJ2-5|.|TRBV7-9|.
TGTGCCAGCAGCTTAGTTGCCCCAGGGGAGACCCAGTACTTC
CASSLVAPGETQYF
>TRBJ1-5|TRBD1|TRBV7-9|.
TGTGCCAGCAGCTTAGGGACAGGTCTGACTCAGCCCCAGCATTTT
CASSLGTGLTQPQHF
>TRBJ2-5|TRBD2|TRBV10-3|few
TGTGCCATCAGCCCGGGACTAGCGACCGTAGAGACCCAGTACTTC
CAISPGLATVETQYF
>TRBJ2-3|.|TRBV19|.
TGTGCCAGTAGTCCCGGACCGCACTCAGATACGCAGTATTTT
CASSPGPHSDTQYF
>TRBJ2-5|TRBD2|TRBV10-3|.
TGTGCCATCGCAACAAGCGGACTAGCGGGAGCCCAAGAGACCCAGTACTTC
CAIATSGLAGAQETQYF
>TRBJ2-3|.|TRBV12-3/TRBV12-4|few
TGTGCCAGCAGTGTCCGGGTCCCCACAGATACGCAGTATTTT
CASSVRVPTDTQYF
>TRBJ2-4|TRBD2|TRBV7-3|few
TGTGCCAGCAGCTTAGGGCTAGCGGGAGGGAGTGACATTCAGTACTTC
CASSLGLAGGSDIQYF
>TRBJ2-5|TRBD2|TRBV12-5|.
TGTGCTAGTGCCCCTAGCGGGGGCGAAGAGACCCAGTACTTC
CASAPSGGEETQYF